This TCR beta chain was identified in a study of PD-L1 blockade in urothelial cancer. On the study more broadly: Blood samples contained a median 141,255 T cells.

Sequencing was performed with immunoSEQ multiplex PCR; in TCRdb, only in-frame clones are kept and a portion is missing. The profile shows 100,000 or so clones, about nine tenths of them singletons. The germline gives CDR1 SQVTM, CDR2 ANQGSEA. The V end was cut by 4 bases, the J end by 10 bases, with 13 bases between. The length of the CDR3 is 11 residues. The sample here was PBMCs, taken around atezolizumab (anti-PD-L1) treatment. The sequence was collected from a woman of 80 years or more with urothelial cancer. This chain connects TRBV29-1 to TRBJ2-5; D unresolved. The chain's CDR3 is CSVGTTQFQYF. DNA of the CDR3: TGCAGCGTTGGAACCACGCAGTTCCAGTACTTC.